Listed below are T cell receptor beta chains from one sample, sequenced in a study of OX40 agonist ivuxolimab in advanced cancers. The table came from immunoSEQ multiplex PCR; TCRdb's copy has only in-frame clones and leaves some out. This table holds under 85,000 clones, about 87% found once. The sequenced sample was CD4+ or CD8+ T cells sorted from blood, obtained in a trial of the OX40 agonist ivuxolimab. Receptors originate from an adult with an advanced solid tumor such as melanoma, head and neck, liver or kidney cancer. CDR3s include the opening cysteine and the closing phenylalanine or tryptophan. The D gene is left open where the match is weak. Where a row states a size, it is once, few, many or the class of an expanded clone; other rows omit it.

size,D,V,CDR3
.,.,TRBV10-3,CATSGPTVNYGYTF
.,.,TRBV19,CASNEQATSGANVLTF
once,.,TRBV29-1,CSVDLDSVGLFF
.,.,TRBV5-6,CASPWPSTDTQYF
.,TRBD1,TRBV6-5,CASRQQGADFYGYTF
.,.,TRBV28,CASSSGTNEQFF
.,.,TRBV6-1,CASRGALDTQYF
.,TRBD1,TRBV6-1,CASSEVQGVSGYTF
.,.,TRBV6-5,CASSYPRTHEQFF
few,.,TRBV28,CASTESVRPQHF
.,.,TRBV10-3,CAISEFEVNEQFF
.,TRBD1,TRBV2,CASSHPRDREGIQYF
.,TRBD2,TRBV4-3,CASSQGTSGGTDTQYF
.,TRBD1,TRBV5-1,CASSITGAPSYGYTF
.,TRBD2,TRBV5-1,CASSFTSGGGTYEQYF
.,TRBD1,TRBV10-3,CAISERGQVGGYTF
.,.,TRBV7-9,CASSSRDTQYF
.,TRBD2,TRBV6-5,CASNNRGGETQYF
.,.,TRBV7-2,CASTGVGGLNYGYTF
.,.,TRBV7-9,CASSQDSITEAFF
.,.,TRBV5-6,CASSMPISPYGYTF
.,.,TRBV28,CASSLRQGVMNTEAFF
.,TRBD1,TRBV5-6,CASSLDKGARPASPLHF
.,TRBD2,TRBV28,CASRRTSGSYEQYF
.,.,TRBV11-2,CASSLDNARRPLYGIYF
.,TRBD2,TRBV28,CASIRRGQETQYF
few,TRBD2,TRBV7-2,CASSLGLAGQETQYF
.,.,TRBV5-6,CASSLADRANGYTF
.,.,TRBV9,CASSPPGNTQYF
once,TRBD1,TRBV28,CASGTGAQPQHF
.,TRBD1,TRBV23-1,CASSQSNRGNVSSYGYTF
.,TRBD2,TRBV7-9,CASSTSGGAGYEQYF
once,.,TRBV7-9,CASSPLEGPHRGNEQFF
.,TRBD1,TRBV7-9,CASSRTGGDGELFF
once,.,TRBV18,CASSRRDLSGTQYF
.,.,TRBV7-2,CASSFSDTRTGELFF
once,.,TRBV6-6,CASRTSSYNSPLHF
.,TRBD1,TRBV7-3,CASSAPGGSRGNEQFF
.,.,TRBV19,CASSIKGDGQPQHF
.,.,TRBV10-2,CASSDRPSSGNTIYF
.,TRBD1,TRBV5-6,CASSLAPGGADYGYTF
.,.,TRBV6-6,CASSPWGAATDTQYF
.,.,TRBV7-6,CASSFLSQNTEAFF
.,.,TRBV2,CASSDPEFQETQYF
.,.,TRBV18,CASSPNSAGLIGANVLTF
.,.,TRBV7-9,CASSLGHWASYTF
once,.,TRBV2,CASSMNTGELFF
once,.,TRBV11-2,CASTGLNNEQFF
.,.,TRBV18,CASSPGIGTEAFF
.,TRBD1,TRBV7-2,CASSLVGQGWWTEAFF
.,TRBD1,TRBV4-3,CASSPTGQMNTEAFF
.,.,TRBV29-1,CSVAGYDGSYNEQFF
.,.,TRBV9,CASSVGGANGYEQYF
.,.,TRBV11-2,CASSIALTGELFF
.,TRBD1,TRBV28,CANLVVWAGGSVTEAFF